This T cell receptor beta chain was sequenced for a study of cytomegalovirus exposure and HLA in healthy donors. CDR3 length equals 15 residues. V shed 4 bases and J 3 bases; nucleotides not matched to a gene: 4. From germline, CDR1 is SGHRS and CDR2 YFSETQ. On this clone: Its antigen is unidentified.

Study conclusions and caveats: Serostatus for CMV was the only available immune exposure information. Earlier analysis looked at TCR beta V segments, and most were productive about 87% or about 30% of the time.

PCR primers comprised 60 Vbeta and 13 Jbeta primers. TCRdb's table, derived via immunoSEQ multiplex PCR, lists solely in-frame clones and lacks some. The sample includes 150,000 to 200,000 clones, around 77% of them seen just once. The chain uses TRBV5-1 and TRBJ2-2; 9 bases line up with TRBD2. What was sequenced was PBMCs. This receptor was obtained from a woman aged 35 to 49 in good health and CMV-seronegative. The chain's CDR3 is CASSETSGYTGELFF. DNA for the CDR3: TGCGCCAGCAGCGAGACTAGCGGATACACCGGGGAGCTGTTTTTT.